The source of this T cell receptor beta chain is a study of T cells of healthy individuals. Trimming left V 6 bases short and J 6 bases short, with 16 bases between. The CDR3 is made up of 14 amino acids. A single record per CDR3 protein comes from TCRdb applying MiXCR to the 5' RACE reads. The sample records about 96,000 distinct CDR3 sequences, roughly a sixth being singletons. The chain employs TRBV23-1 and TRBJ2-3; a possible D gene is TRBD1 (6 bases). TRBV23-1 qualifies as an ORF whose function is uncertain. The source is a human donor in good health. CDR3 sequence: CASRGTGTPDTQYF. The CDR3 DNA follows: TGCGCCAGCAGAGGAACCGGGACACCTGATACGCAGTATTTT.